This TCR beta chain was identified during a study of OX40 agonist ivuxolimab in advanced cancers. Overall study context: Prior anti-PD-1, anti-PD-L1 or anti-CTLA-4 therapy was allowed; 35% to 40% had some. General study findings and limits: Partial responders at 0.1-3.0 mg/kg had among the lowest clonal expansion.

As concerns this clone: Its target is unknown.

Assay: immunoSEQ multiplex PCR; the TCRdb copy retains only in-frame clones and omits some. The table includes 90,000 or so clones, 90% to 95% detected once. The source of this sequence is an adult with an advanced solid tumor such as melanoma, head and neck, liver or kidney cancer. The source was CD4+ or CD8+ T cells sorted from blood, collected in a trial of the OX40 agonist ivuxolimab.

The CDR3 protein is CASSDPSSYGYTF. CDR3 DNA: TGTGCCAGCAGCGACCCAAGTTCCTATGGCTACACCTTC. J is TRBJ1-2 and V is TRBV9; D not resolved. With 3 bases removed from V and 4 bases from J, the gap between germline ends came to 10 bases. This CDR3 has 13 residues. In germline, CDR1 is SGDLS, CDR2 YYNGEE.